The 24 T cell receptor beta chains listed next were all sequenced from one sample in a study of T cell responses to AZD1222 COVID-19 vaccine. Sequencing was performed with immunoSEQ multiplex PCR; in TCRdb, only in-frame clones are kept and a portion is missing. The sample holds approximately 170,000 clones, 85% to 95% seen once. The specimen was peripheral blood, collected on day 0 of AZD1222 vaccination. The receptors come from an adult in good health.

The gene calls are TRBV19 and TRBJ1-5, with D possibly matching TRBD1 (5 bases). The CDR3 consists of 17 residues. Trimming removed 2 bases from V and 3 bases from J, with 17 bases in between. Germline CDR1 reads LNHDA; CDR2 reads SQIVND (reference sequence). CDR3 sequence: CASSISSDTRFNQPQHF. The CDR3 bases are TGTGCCAGTAGTATATCCTCGGACACCCGATTCAATCAGCCCCAGCATTTT.

This clone was observed once. V usage is TRBV4-1 and J usage is TRBJ2-1; 7 positions agree with TRBD2. Per the germline V gene, CDR1 is MGHRA and CDR2 is YSYEKL. With V trimmed by 1 base and J by 3 bases, 12 bases remained unmatched. The CDR3 length is 18 residues. CDR3 coding DNA: TGCGCCAGCAGCCAAGGCCCGTCCAGAGCTAGCGGCTACAATGAGCAGTTCTTC. This sequence encodes CASSQGPSRASGYNEQFF.

The chain couples TRBV28 to TRBJ1-4; D unclear. The CDR3 sequence is 14 residues long. V gave up 3 bases and J gave up 3 bases, with 8 bases separating them. CDR1 and CDR2 from the germline V gene are MDHEN and SYDVKM. The CDR3 loop is CASSLVGSNEKLFF. The CDR3 nucleotides are TGTGCCAGCAGTTTGGTCGGATCTAATGAAAAACTGTTTTTT.

The chain combines TRBV2 with TRBJ1-6, with D tentatively TRBD1 (5 bases). V gave up 3 bases and J gave up 9 bases, with 9 bases separating them. Per the germline V gene, CDR1 is SNHLY and CDR2 is FYNNEI. CDR3 length: 13 amino acids. CDR3 nucleotide sequence: TGTGCCAGCAGTGATAGCGGGGGTTCACCCCTCCACTTT. Its translation: CASSDSGGSPLHF.

The chain employs TRBV4-1 and TRBJ2-1; D not resolved. Germline-derived CDR1 and CDR2 are MGHRA and YSYEKL. Trimming took off 3 bases at V and 3 bases at J, with 9 bases between the two ends. The CDR3 has 14 residues. The CDR3 DNA reads as TGCGCCAGCAGCCAGGAAGAATACTACAATGAGCAGTTCTTC. Its translation: CASSQEEYYNEQFF.

This clone has only a few counts. The genes are TRBV24-1 and TRBJ2-2; D unresolved. The CDR3 runs to 14 residues. Trimming stripped 3 bases from V and 6 bases from J, with 10 bases between. Germline V gives CDR1 KGHDR, CDR2 SFDVKD. The DNA of the CDR3 is TGTGCCACCAGTGATCTAATTCATGCCGGGGAGCTGTTTTTT. It translates to CATSDLIHAGELFF.

Written as DNA, the CDR3 is TGTGCCAGTAGTGTTCCAGAGAACACTGAAGCTTTCTTT. Amino acid sequence: CASSVPENTEAFF. This chain connects TRBV19 to TRBJ1-1; D gene uncertain. The CDR3 length is 13 residues. Germline lookup yields CDR1 LNHDA and CDR2 SQIVND (reference sequence). V was trimmed by 5 bases and J by 1 base, leaving 8 bases between them.

This chain links TRBV5-1 with TRBJ1-1; D is possibly TRBD1 (5 bases). Per the germline V gene, CDR1 is SGHRS and CDR2 is YFSETQ. The CDR3 length is 18 residues. V was trimmed by 1 base and J by 3 bases, leaving 22 bases between them. The DNA for the CDR3 is TGCGCCAGCAGCTTGAGTGCTCGGGACCATGGGCAATACACTGAAGCTTTCTTT. Amino acid sequence: CASSLSARDHGQYTEAFF.

This clone occurred a few times. The rearrangement joins TRBV2 to TRBJ2-1; 13 bases map to TRBD2. The V segment lost 6 bases and the J segment 6 bases; nucleotides outside the gene matches: 5. The CDR3 sequence is 15 residues long. The germline V gene has CDR1 SNHLY and CDR2 FYNNEI. For the CDR3, the DNA is TGTGCCAGCAGAGTAACTAGCGGGAGGGCCAATGAGCAGTTCTTC. It yields the protein CASRVTSGRANEQFF.

The chain employs TRBV5-4 and TRBJ2-7, with D maybe TRBD1 (6 bases). Trimming cost V 0 bases and J 2 bases, with 15 bases left between them. Germline assignment: CDR1 SGHNT and CDR2 YYREEE (reference sequence). There are 16 residues in the CDR3. The CDR3 sequence is CASSLAAGASTYEQYF. CDR3 sequence (DNA): TGTGCCAGCAGCTTGGCGGCAGGGGCCTCTACCTACGAGCAGTACTTC.

V and J are TRBV2 and TRBJ2-2; no firm D call. The CDR3 length is 12 residues. The germline V gene has CDR1 SNHLY and CDR2 FYNNEI. The V end lost 7 bases, the J end lost 6 bases, and 9 bases lay between the germline ends. CDR3 sequence: CASNYFSGELFF. The CDR3 DNA sequence: TGTGCCAGCAATTATTTCTCCGGGGAGCTGTTTTTT. Full variable domain (missing parts from reference TRBV2 and TRBJ2-2): EPEVTQTPSHQVTQMGQEVILRCVPISNHLYFYWYRQILGQKVEFLVSFYNNEISEKSEIFDDQFSVERPDGSNFTLKIRSTKLEDSAMYFCASNYFSGELFFGEGSRLTVL.

In this sample, this clone turned up once. V and J are TRBV7-9 and TRBJ2-5; tentative D call: TRBD2 (5 bases). Between the trimmed V and J ends, which lost 6 bases and 5 bases, there was a span of 7 bases. Germline V gene sequence: CDR1 SEHNR, CDR2 FQNEAQ (reference sequence). The CDR3 has 11 amino acids. CDR3 coding DNA: TGTGCCAGCAGGCGCGGGGAGACCCAGTACTTC. It codes for CASRRGETQYF.

This clone was observed once. The chain recombines TRBV30 with TRBJ1-4; D is undetermined. The CDR3 extends over 14 amino acids. The germline V gene has CDR1 GTSNPN and CDR2 SVGIG (reference sequence). Trimming removed 0 bases at V and 8 bases at J, with 13 bases between. CDR3 sequence (DNA): TGTGCCTGGAGTGTGCCGTTAGTGTGGGAAAAACTGTTTTTT. Its translation is CAWSVPLVWEKLFF.

The CDR3 DNA reads TGTGCCAGCAGTTTACCGGGACTGCCCTATGGCTACACCTTC. Amino acids: CASSLPGLPYGYTF. The genes are TRBV28 and TRBJ1-2, with D possibly matching TRBD1 (5 bases). CDR1 and CDR2 (germline): MDHEN, SYDVKM. The CDR3 is 14 amino acids. V lost 2 bases and J lost 4, with 11 bases in between.

This chain links TRBV15 with TRBJ2-2; TRBD2 aligns across 7 bases. Germline V gene lookup returns CDR1 LNHNV and CDR2 YYDKDF (reference sequence). V lost 5 bases, J lost 2 bases, and 8 bases stayed unmatched. CDR3 length equals 16 residues. The CDR3 loop is CATSGPSGTNTGELFF. CDR3 nucleotides: TGTGCCACCAGCGGACCTAGCGGTACTAACACCGGGGAGCTGTTTTTT. The variable domain in full, completed from reference TRBV15 and TRBJ2-2, reads DAMVIQNPRYQVTQFGKPVTLSCSQTLNHNVMYWYQQKSSQAPKLLFHYYDKDFNNEADTPDNFQSRRPNTSFCFLDIRSPGLGDTAMYLCATSGPSGTNTGELFFGEGSRLTVL.

The rearrangement joins TRBV6-1 to TRBJ2-7, with TRBD2 matching 7 bases. V dropped 3 bases and J dropped 4; count of bases not matched to a gene: 3. The CDR3 is 13 amino acids. CDR1 MNHNS and CDR2 SASEGT come from the germline V gene. The CDR3 sequence: CASSEGGWYEQYF. CDR3 bases: TGTGCCAGCAGTGAGGGAGGGTGGTACGAGCAGTACTTC.

J is TRBJ2-3 and V is TRBV27; D is tentatively TRBD1 or TRBD2 (6 bases each). The CDR3 loop spans 18 amino acids. The V and J ends lost 8 bases and 0 bases respectively, with 24 bases between them. Looked up from germline, CDR1 is MNHEY and CDR2 is SMNVEV (reference sequence). Written as DNA, the CDR3 is TGTGCCAGCCGACTAGGACAGATCTTTACCCCTAGCACAGATACGCAGTATTTT. It translates to CASRLGQIFTPSTDTQYF.

The chain has TRBV5-1 and TRBJ1-6; the D is unclear. Germline V gene data show CDR1 as SGHRS and CDR2 as YFSETQ. The CDR3 totals 13 residues. V was trimmed by 0 bases and J by 11 bases, leaving 9 bases between them. CDR3 in DNA: TGCGCCAGCAGCTTGGAGGTAGGGACACCCCTCCACTTT. It encodes CASSLEVGTPLHF.

A note on this clone: Germline and junction disagree at one end, which may indicate a read error. This chain uses TRBV7-7 with TRBJ2-2, with TRBD2 identical over 7 bases. Germline values: CDR1 SSHAT, CDR2 FNYEAQ (reference sequence). This CDR3 is built from 15 residues. The CDR3 nucleotides are TGTGCTAGCAGTCTGACTAGCACGAACACCGGGGAGCTGTTTTTT. Protein sequence: CASSLTSTNTGELFF.

V is TRBV9 and J is TRBJ2-1, with a possible D match to TRBD2 (6 bases). The V gene lost 5 bases and the J gene lost 1 base, with 13 bases spanning the gap. The CDR3 runs 15 residues. Germline CDR1 SGDLS, CDR2 YYNGEE. The DNA for the CDR3 is TGTGCCAGCAGTCAAGCGGGTGTGTCCTACAATGAGCAGTTCTTC. Amino acids: CASSQAGVSYNEQFF.

In DNA form, the CDR3 reads TGTGCCAGCAGGGGGCCGAGTCAGCCCCAGCATTTT. Translating gives CASRGPSQPQHF. The rearrangement joins TRBV2 to TRBJ1-5, with a possible D match to TRBD1 (5 bases). The length of the CDR3 is 12 residues. Germline values: CDR1 SNHLY, CDR2 FYNNEI. Trimming pared 6 bases from V and 6 bases from J, leaving 9 bases between.

This rearrangement joins TRBV9 to TRBJ2-3; 12 nucleotides align to TRBD2. CDR3 length: 16 residues. Germline CDR1 reads SGDLS; CDR2 reads YYNGEE. V was pared by 1 base and J by 5 bases, with 5 bases of the junction left unmatched. The CDR3 DNA sequence: TGTGCCAGCAGCGTATCCGCTAGCGGGAGGGTAGATACGCAGTATTTT. It encodes CASSVSASGRVDTQYF.

This clone was seen only once. The chain carries TRBV28 and TRBJ1-3; D is unclear. The CDR3 totals 18 residues. Germline lookup yields CDR1 MDHEN and CDR2 SYDVKM. Trimming removed 3 bases at V and 7 bases at J, with 25 bases between. CDR3 nucleotides: TGTGCCAGCAGTTTTAGGAGGCAATTCGGTCTAGCTCGGAACACCATATATTTT. It is translated as CASSFRRQFGLARNTIYF. Variable domain in full (rest from reference TRBV28 and TRBJ1-3): DVKVTQSSRYLVKRTGEKVFLECVQDMDHENMFWYRQDPGLGLRLIYFSYDVKMKEKGDIPEGYSVSREKKERFSLILESASTNQTSMYLCASSFRRQFGLARNTIYFGEGSWLTVV.

The chain links TRBV7-3 to TRBJ2-2; D is ambiguous. The germline CDR1 and CDR2 sequences are SGHTA and FQGTGA. There are 17 residues in the CDR3. V was pared by 1 base and J by 0 bases, with 12 bases between. CDR3 region: CASSLSPTTANTGELFF. The CDR3 DNA sequence: TGTGCCAGCAGCTTAAGCCCAACAACCGCGAACACCGGGGAGCTGTTTTTT.